Each of the 27 T cell receptor beta chains below was sequenced from the same sample in a study of cytomegalovirus exposure and HLA in healthy donors. PCR employed 60 Vbeta and 13 Jbeta primers. Clones were read by immunoSEQ multiplex PCR, and TCRdb kept only the in-frame ones, dropping some. The profile shows 150,000 to 200,000 clones, roughly 80% of them singletons. Sequenced: PBMCs. The receptor source for this set is a woman aged 18-29 years in good health and CMV-seropositive.

The chain has TRBV6-1 and TRBJ2-2, with a possible D match to TRBD1 (6 bases). Germline V gives CDR1 MNHNS, CDR2 SASEGT. Trimming took 5 bases from V and 1 from J, leaving 11 bases between them. The CDR3 contains 15 residues. Written as DNA, the CDR3 is TGTGCCAGCAGTCCAAACAGGGTGAACACCGGGGAGCTGTTTTTT. This translates into CASSPNRVNTGELFF.

The rearrangement joins TRBV5-6 to TRBJ1-4, with 10 bases matching TRBD1. CDR1 and CDR2 (germline): SGHDT, YYEEEE. This CDR3 has 15 residues. The V segment lost 4 bases and the J segment 7 bases; nucleotides outside the gene matches: 7. CDR3 in DNA: TGTGCCAGCAGCGCGGGGACAGGGGTTGGTGAAAAACTGTTTTTT. The encoded protein is CASSAGTGVGEKLFF.

The rearrangement links TRBV11-2 to TRBJ1-5; tentatively, D is TRBD1 (5 bases). CDR3 length equals 15 residues. CDR1 is SGHAT and CDR2 is FQNNGV in the germline V gene. The V gene lost 1 base and the J gene lost 7 bases, with 14 bases spanning the gap. The CDR3 nucleotides read TGTGCCAGCAGCTTAGGAACAGGAGTACACCAGCCCCAGCATTTT. As protein: CASSLGTGVHQPQHF.

This chain uses TRBV13 with TRBJ2-3, with 7 bases aligning to TRBD1. V shed 1 base, J shed 11 bases, and the junction held 12 bases outside the gene matches. The CDR3 loop spans 15 amino acids. CDR1 and CDR2 (germline): PRHDT, FYEKMQ (reference sequence). This CDR3 reads CASSLEGDRQRRQYF. CDR3 nucleotide sequence: TGTGCCAGCAGCTTAGAGGGGGACAGACAAAGAAGGCAGTATTTT.

This rearrangement joins TRBV19 to TRBJ1-4, with 10 bases fitting TRBD1. The CDR3 length is 15 residues. The trim removed 10 bases at V and 6 bases at J, leaving 11 bases unmatched. The germline gives CDR1 LNHDA, CDR2 SQIVND (reference sequence). The CDR3 protein is CATRQGAGGHEKLFF. The CDR3 nucleotides read TGTGCCACCCGACAGGGGGCGGGTGGTCATGAAAAACTGTTTTTT.

This chain connects TRBV29-1 to TRBJ2-3; 13 nucleotides line up with TRBD2. Germline trimming cut 6 bases from V and 0 bases from J; bases unmatched to any gene: 9. CDR1 and CDR2 (germline): SQVTM, ANQGSEA. The CDR3 length is 17 residues. CDR3 sequence (DNA): TGCAGCGTCGCCATGACTAGCGGGGGGTTAAGCACAGATACGCAGTATTTT. As protein: CSVAMTSGGLSTDTQYF.

In its sample, this clone was seen a few times. The chain joins TRBV2 to TRBJ1-6; D not resolved. The length of the CDR3 is 15 residues. Trimming took 9 bases from V and 1 from J, leaving 13 bases between them. Germline V CDR1 and CDR2: SNHLY, FYNNEI. The DNA of the CDR3 is TGTGCCAGTCAAGAGGGAAATTCCTATAATTCACCCCTCCACTTT. It is translated as CASQEGNSYNSPLHF. The complete variable domain, with remaining parts taken from reference TRBV2 and TRBJ1-6, reads EPEVTQTPSHQVTQMGQEVILRCVPISNHLYFYWYRQILGQKVEFLVSFYNNEISEKSEIFDDQFSVERPDGSNFTLKIRSTKLEDSAMYFCASQEGNSYNSPLHFGNGTRLTVT.

The genes are TRBV19 and TRBJ2-7; D remains ambiguous. The germline V and J ends were trimmed by 3 bases and 3 bases, with 6 bases remaining between them. CDR1 and CDR2 (germline): LNHDA, SQIVND (reference sequence). This CDR3 has 12 residues. In DNA form, the CDR3 reads TGTGCCAGTAGTATCTCGGGCTACGAGCAGTACTTC. This codes for CASSISGYEQYF.

V and J are TRBV7-2 and TRBJ2-1; 8 nucleotides align to TRBD2. The CDR3 covers 19 residues. From germline, CDR1 is SGHTA and CDR2 FQGNSA. After removal of 4 bases from V and 9 bases from J, the junction contained 23 bases not matched to a gene. The CDR3 DNA is TGTGCCAGCAGCTCCCTAAGGGGCGGGGGGCCTCGCCCTGAGGGTGAGCAGTTCTTC. Protein product: CASSSLRGGGPRPEGEQFF.

The count of this clone is one. CDR3 region: CASRVGLAFGELFF. CDR3 in DNA: TGTGCCAGCAGGGTGGGACTAGCATTCGGGGAGCTGTTTTTT. The rearrangement uses TRBV5-8 and TRBJ2-2, with TRBD2 matching over 9 bases. This CDR3 has 14 residues. Germline V gene sequence: CDR1 SGHTS, CDR2 YDEGEE. The J segment lost 7 bases and the V segment lost 5 bases, leaving 6 bases of the junction unmatched.

The chain carries TRBV7-8 and TRBJ1-1; 7 bases are shared with TRBD1. The CDR3 contains 13 residues. Germline CDR1 and CDR2: SGHVS and FQNEAQ. V lost 5 bases, J lost 5 bases, and 5 bases stayed unmatched. The CDR3 region is CASSQGVDTEAFF. CDR3 DNA: TGTGCCAGCAGCCAGGGGGTGGATACTGAAGCTTTCTTT. The full variable domain, with the rest looked up from reference TRBV7-8 and TRBJ1-1, is GAGVSQSPRYKVAKRGQDVALRCDPISGHVSLFWYQQALGQGPEFLTYFQNEAQLDKSGLPSDRFFAERPEGSVSTLKIQRTQQEDSAVYLCASSQGVDTEAFFGQGTRLTVV.

The chain carries TRBV7-3 and TRBJ2-7; TRBD2 aligns across 7 bases. The CDR3 contains 15 residues. Per the germline V gene, CDR1 is SGHTA and CDR2 is FQGTGA. The ends lost 5 bases at V and 5 bases at J; junction bases unmatched: 12. The CDR3 nucleotides read TGTGCCAGCAGCCCCCTAGGGAGGGGCGGAGACGAGCAGTACTTC. As protein: CASSPLGRGGDEQYF.

The rearrangement links TRBV5-8 to TRBJ1-1; no clear D gene. Trimming cost V 0 bases and J 2 bases, with 8 bases left between them. Germline lookup yields CDR1 SGHTS and CDR2 YDEGEE. This CDR3 region has 14 residues. The CDR3 spells CASSLAGENTEAFF. CDR3 DNA: TGTGCCAGCAGCTTGGCCGGTGAAAACACTGAAGCTTTCTTT. The full variable domain, its missing parts supplied by reference TRBV5-8 and TRBJ1-1, is EAGVTQSPTHLIKTRGQQATLRCSPISGHTSVYWYQQALGLGLQFLLWYDEGEERNRGNFPPRFSGRQFPNYSSELNVNALELEDSALYLCASSLAGENTEAFFGQGTRLTVV.

The chain carries TRBV7-9 and TRBJ2-3; TRBD2 might be the D (6 bases). V lost 1 base and J 7 bases, leaving 15 bases between the germline ends. Germline V gene lookup returns CDR1 SEHNR and CDR2 FQNEAQ (reference sequence). There are 15 residues in the CDR3. CDR3 DNA sequence: TGTGCCAGCAGCTTAGACGGGGGTTTCGGGAATACGCAGTATTTT. Encoded protein: CASSLDGGFGNTQYF.

The CDR3 region is CASSFPEGLGYTF. CDR3 nucleotides: TGTGCCAGCAGTTTTCCGGAGGGACTTGGCTACACCTTC. The V call is TRBV27, the J call TRBJ1-2, with TRBD1 as a possible D gene (5 bases). In germline, CDR1 is MNHEY, CDR2 SMNVEV (reference sequence). The CDR3 has 13 amino acids. V was pared by 3 bases and J by 7 bases, with 12 bases between.

The chain has TRBV5-6 and TRBJ1-4; 10 bases match TRBD1. The CDR3 extends over 14 amino acids. Germline V gene lookup returns CDR1 SGHDT and CDR2 YYEEEE. The trim removed 3 bases at V and 11 bases at J, leaving 7 bases unmatched. This CDR3 reads CASSSSRTGGKLFF. The CDR3 DNA reads TGTGCCAGCAGCTCAAGCCGGACAGGGGGGAAACTGTTTTTT.

This chain uses TRBV10-3 with TRBJ2-7, with TRBD1 matching 11 bases. Per the germline V gene, CDR1 is ENHRY and CDR2 is SYGVKD. CDR3 length: 16 residues. Germline trimming cut 2 bases from V and 0 bases from J; bases unmatched to any gene: 3. The CDR3 loop reads CAISEAGQGGSYEQYF. The CDR3, as DNA: TGTGCCATCAGTGAGGCGGGACAGGGGGGCTCCTACGAGCAGTACTTC.

The CDR3 DNA is TGTGCCAGCAGCTTGTGGGGCGGGGTAAAGTCCTACGAGCAGTACTTC. Amino acid sequence: CASSLWGGVKSYEQYF. The chain carries TRBV5-6 and TRBJ2-7; a possible D gene is TRBD2 (6 bases). Trimming shortened V by 1 base and J by 1 base, and 15 bases separated the two germline ends. Looked up from germline, CDR1 is SGHDT and CDR2 is YYEEEE. The CDR3 length is 16 residues.

This chain links TRBV2 with TRBJ2-3, with 10 bases matching TRBD2. The CDR3 contains 15 residues. With V trimmed by 8 bases and J by 8 bases, 13 bases remained unmatched. CDR1 is SNHLY and CDR2 is FYNNEI in the germline V gene. The CDR3 region is CASSLAGGTQGTQYF. In DNA, the CDR3 is TGTGCCAGCTCCTTAGCGGGGGGAACTCAGGGTACGCAGTATTTT.

The chain carries TRBV7-9 and TRBJ1-2; perhaps TRBD1 as D (6 bases). The CDR3 has 16 residues. The V end lost 1 base, the J end lost 4 bases, and 16 bases lay between the germline ends. The germline V gene encodes CDR1 SEHNR and CDR2 FQNEAQ (reference sequence). CDR3: CASSLEGGGTAYGYTF. The CDR3 DNA follows: TGTGCCAGCAGCTTAGAAGGGGGGGGGACGGCCTATGGCTACACCTTC. The variable domain in full, completed from reference TRBV7-9 and TRBJ1-2, reads DTGVSQNPRHKITKRGQNVTFRCDPISEHNRLYWYRQTLGQGPEFLTYFQNEAQLEKSRLLSDRFSAERPKGSFSTLEIQRTEQGDSAMYLCASSLEGGGTAYGYTFGSGTRLTVV.

This sequence joins TRBV5-1 and TRBJ2-1; TRBD1 aligns across 9 bases. Germline values: CDR1 SGHRS, CDR2 YFSETQ. Trimming at V came to 3 bases and at J to 0 bases, leaving 19 bases not matched to a gene. The CDR3 contains 21 residues. CDR3 in DNA: TGCGCCAGCAGCTCCCCCCCCGGGACAGGGAAGATCGTACTCTCCTACAATGAGCAGTTCTTC. As protein: CASSSPPGTGKIVLSYNEQFF. Full variable domain (rest looked up from reference TRBV5-1 and TRBJ2-1): KAGVTQTPRYLIKTRGQQVTLSCSPISGHRSVSWYQQTPGQGLQFLFEYFSETQRNKGNFPGRFSGRQFSNSRSEMNVSTLELGDSALYLCASSSPPGTGKIVLSYNEQFFGPGTRLTVL.

About this clone itself: An end of the junction differs from the germline gene, which may be a read error. The same CDR3 arises from other DNA sequences in this sample as well. The chain carries TRBV7-9 and TRBJ1-2, with a weak D call TRBD1 (5 bases). The CDR3 runs 17 residues. The germline V gene has CDR1 SEHNR and CDR2 FQNEAQ (reference sequence). The DNA for the CDR3 is TGTGCCAGTAGCTTAGTTAGACAAATATCGGGGGTTTACGGCTACACCTTC. Its protein product is CASSLVRQISGVYGYTF.

The rearrangement joins TRBV5-8 to TRBJ2-5; TRBD2 agrees at 15 bases. Germline V CDR1 and CDR2: SGHTS, YDEGEE. Germline trimming cut 0 bases from V and 4 bases from J; bases unmatched to any gene: 4. The CDR3 runs 17 residues. CDR3 protein: CASSLGTSGGDSETQYF. CDR3 nucleotide sequence: TGTGCCAGCAGCTTGGGGACTAGCGGGGGGGACTCAGAGACCCAGTACTTC.

The rearrangement joins TRBV6-6 to TRBJ1-4; a weak D match, TRBD1 (5 bases). Germline CDR1 MNHNY, CDR2 SVGAGI (reference sequence). The CDR3 has 15 amino acids. V lost 2 bases and J 6 bases, leaving 13 bases between the germline ends. The CDR3 bases are TGTGCCAGCAGTTACGGGTGGGGGGGTGATGAAAAACTGTTTTTT. Translated: CASSYGWGGDEKLFF.

The J gene is TRBJ1-1, the V gene TRBV7-9, with D uncertain. V was shortened by 5 bases and J by 2 bases, with 12 bases between the two germline ends. The CDR3 spans 14 residues. The germline gives CDR1 SEHNR, CDR2 FQNEAQ (reference sequence). CDR3 bases: TGTGCCAGCAGCCCCGTTCCCCGTAACACTGAAGCTTTCTTT. Translation gives CASSPVPRNTEAFF. Full variable domain (rest looked up from reference TRBV7-9 and TRBJ1-1): DTGVSQNPRHKITKRGQNVTFRCDPISEHNRLYWYRQTLGQGPEFLTYFQNEAQLEKSRLLSDRFSAERPKGSFSTLEIQRTEQGDSAMYLCASSPVPRNTEAFFGQGTRLTVV.

The genes are TRBV7-9 and TRBJ2-3; perhaps TRBD2 as D (5 bases). This CDR3 spans 13 amino acids. V was trimmed by 1 base and J by 3 bases, leaving 5 bases between them. From germline, CDR1 is SEHNR and CDR2 FQNEAQ (reference sequence). The DNA of the CDR3 is TGTGCCAGCAGCTTAGGGGAGACAGATACGCAGTATTTT. It translates to CASSLGETDTQYF. The whole variable domain, remainder taken from reference TRBV7-9 and TRBJ2-3, is DTGVSQNPRHKITKRGQNVTFRCDPISEHNRLYWYRQTLGQGPEFLTYFQNEAQLEKSRLLSDRFSAERPKGSFSTLEIQRTEQGDSAMYLCASSLGETDTQYFGPGTRLTVL.

V and J are TRBV5-1 and TRBJ1-4; 11 bases are shared with TRBD1. CDR1 SGHRS and CDR2 YFSETQ come from the germline V gene. Losses at the gene ends were 3 bases for V and 5 bases for J; bases not matched to a gene: 3. The CDR3 contains 15 residues. The CDR3 nucleotides are TGCGCCAGCAGCTGGGGACAGGGGGAAAATGAAAAACTGTTTTTT. Its translation: CASSWGQGENEKLFF. Together with reference TRBV5-1 and TRBJ1-4, the CDR3 gives the full variable domain: KAGVTQTPRYLIKTRGQQVTLSCSPISGHRSVSWYQQTPGQGLQFLFEYFSETQRNKGNFPGRFSGRQFSNSRSEMNVSTLELGDSALYLCASSWGQGENEKLFFGSGTQLSVL.